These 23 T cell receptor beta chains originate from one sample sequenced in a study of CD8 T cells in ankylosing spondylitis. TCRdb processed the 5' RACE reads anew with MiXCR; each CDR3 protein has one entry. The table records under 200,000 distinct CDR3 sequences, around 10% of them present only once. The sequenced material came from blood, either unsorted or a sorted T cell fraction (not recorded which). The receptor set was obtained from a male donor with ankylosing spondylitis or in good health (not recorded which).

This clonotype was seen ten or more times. CDR3 DNA sequence: TGTGCCAGCGGAAGGGGTTGGGAGAGCAATCAGCCCCAGCATTTT. Its protein is CASGRGWESNQPQHF. The chain uses TRBV2 and TRBJ1-5; D may be TRBD1 (5 bases). CDR1 and CDR2 (germline): SNHLY, FYNNEI. The CDR3 totals 15 residues. V gave up 8 bases and J gave up 1 base, with 15 bases separating them.

Here the CDR3 DNA reads TGTGCCAGCAGTTTGTCTCTAGCGGGGGGGCAAGAGACCCAGTACTTC. Amino acids: CASSLSLAGGQETQYF. The V and J genes are TRBV6-5 and TRBJ2-5, with TRBD2 identical over 12 bases. CDR1 MNHEY and CDR2 SVGAGI come from the germline V gene. J gave up 2 bases and V 4 bases, and 5 bases lay outside the gene matches. CDR3 length: 16 residues.

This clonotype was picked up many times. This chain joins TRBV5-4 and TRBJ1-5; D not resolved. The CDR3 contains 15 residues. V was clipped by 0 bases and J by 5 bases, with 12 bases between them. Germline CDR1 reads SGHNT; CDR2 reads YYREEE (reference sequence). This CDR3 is CASSLGGVSDQPQHF. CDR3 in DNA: TGTGCCAGCAGCTTGGGAGGAGTTAGTGATCAGCCCCAGCATTTT.

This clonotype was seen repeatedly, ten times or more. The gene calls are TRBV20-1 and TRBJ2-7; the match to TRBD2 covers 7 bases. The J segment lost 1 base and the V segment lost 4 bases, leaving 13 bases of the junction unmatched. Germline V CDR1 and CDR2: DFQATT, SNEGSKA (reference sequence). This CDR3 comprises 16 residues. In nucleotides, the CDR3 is TGCAGTGCTAAAAAAGGGCTCGGACTAGGATCCTACGAGCAGTACTTC. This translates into CSAKKGLGLGSYEQYF.

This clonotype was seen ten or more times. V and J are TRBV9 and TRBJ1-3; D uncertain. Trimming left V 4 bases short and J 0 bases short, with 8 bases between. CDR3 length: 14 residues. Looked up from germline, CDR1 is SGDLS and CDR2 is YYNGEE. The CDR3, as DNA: TGTGCCAGCAGCCTCTTGGGCTCTGGAAACACCATATATTTT. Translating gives CASSLLGSGNTIYF.

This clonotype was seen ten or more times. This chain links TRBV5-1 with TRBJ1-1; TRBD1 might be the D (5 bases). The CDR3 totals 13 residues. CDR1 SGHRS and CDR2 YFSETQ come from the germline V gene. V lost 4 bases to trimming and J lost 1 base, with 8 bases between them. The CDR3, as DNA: TGCGCCAGCAGCACGACAGCGAACACTGAAGCTTTCTTT. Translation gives CASSTTANTEAFF.

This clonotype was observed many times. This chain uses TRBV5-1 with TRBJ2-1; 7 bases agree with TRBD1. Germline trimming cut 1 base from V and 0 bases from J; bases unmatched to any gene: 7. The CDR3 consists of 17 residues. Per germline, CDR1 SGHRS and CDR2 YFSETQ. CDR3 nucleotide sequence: TGCGCCAGCAGCTTGCGTTGGACAGGCGACTCCTACAATGAGCAGTTCTTC. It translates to CASSLRWTGDSYNEQFF.

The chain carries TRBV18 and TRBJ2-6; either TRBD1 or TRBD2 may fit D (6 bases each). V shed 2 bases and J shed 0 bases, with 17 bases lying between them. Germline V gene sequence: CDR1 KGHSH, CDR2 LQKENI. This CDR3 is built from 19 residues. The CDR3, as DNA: TGTGCCAGCTCACCAAGCGGCCGGGGGCTCCCCTCTGGGGCCAACGTCCTGACTTTC. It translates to CASSPSGRGLPSGANVLTF.

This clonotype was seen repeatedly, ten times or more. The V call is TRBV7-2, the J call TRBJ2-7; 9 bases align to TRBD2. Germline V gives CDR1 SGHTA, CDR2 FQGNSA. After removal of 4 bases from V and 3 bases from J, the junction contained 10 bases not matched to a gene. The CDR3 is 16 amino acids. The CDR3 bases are TGTGCCAGCAGCTCCTTTAGCGGGAGTTCGCTCTACGAGCAGTACTTC. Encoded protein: CASSSFSGSSLYEQYF.

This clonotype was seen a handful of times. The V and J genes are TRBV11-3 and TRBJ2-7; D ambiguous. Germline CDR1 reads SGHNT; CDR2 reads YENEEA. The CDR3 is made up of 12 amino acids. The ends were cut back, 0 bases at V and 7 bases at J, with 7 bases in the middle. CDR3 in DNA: TGTGCCAGCAGCTTAGATAAAAAGGAGCAGTACTTC. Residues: CASSLDKKEQYF.

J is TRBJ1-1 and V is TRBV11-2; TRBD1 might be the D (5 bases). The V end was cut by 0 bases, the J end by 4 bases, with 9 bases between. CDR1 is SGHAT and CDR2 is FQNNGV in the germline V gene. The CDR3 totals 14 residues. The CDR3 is CASSLERGVTEAFF. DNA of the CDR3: TGTGCCAGCAGCTTAGAAAGGGGAGTCACTGAAGCTTTCTTT.

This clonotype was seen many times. Here the CDR3 DNA reads TGTGCCAGCAGTCTCCACCCGACTAGCACAGATACGCAGTATTTT. It specifies CASSLHPTSTDTQYF. The chain is built from TRBV6-1 and TRBJ2-3; the D is unclear. The germline V gene has CDR1 MNHNS and CDR2 SASEGT. CDR3 size: 15 residues. The ends were cut back, 5 bases at V and 0 bases at J, with 12 bases in the middle.

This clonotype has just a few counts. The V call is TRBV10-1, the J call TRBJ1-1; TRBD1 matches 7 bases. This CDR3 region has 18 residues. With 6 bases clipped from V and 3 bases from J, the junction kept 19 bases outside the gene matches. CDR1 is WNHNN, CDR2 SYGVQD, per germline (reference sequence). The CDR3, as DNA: TGCGCCAGCAGCGCCGATCGACAGGGAGTTTTCGTTGACACTGAAGCTTTCTTT. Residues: CASSADRQGVFVDTEAFF.

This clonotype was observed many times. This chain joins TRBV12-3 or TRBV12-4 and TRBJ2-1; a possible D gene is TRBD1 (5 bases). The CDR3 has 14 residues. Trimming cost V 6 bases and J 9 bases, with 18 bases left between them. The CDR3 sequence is CASSRNPRQGEQFF. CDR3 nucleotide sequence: TGTGCCAGCAGCCGAAATCCCCGGCAGGGTGAGCAGTTCTTC.

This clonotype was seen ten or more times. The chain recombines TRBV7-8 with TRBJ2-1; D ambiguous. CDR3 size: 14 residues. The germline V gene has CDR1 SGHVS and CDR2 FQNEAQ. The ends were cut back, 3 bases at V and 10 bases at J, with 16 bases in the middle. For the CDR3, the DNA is TGTGCCAGCAGCTTGATCACGACGAACCAAGAGCAGTTCTTC. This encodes CASSLITTNQEQFF. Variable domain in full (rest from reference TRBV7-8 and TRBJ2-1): GAGVSQSPRYKVAKRGQDVALRCDPISGHVSLFWYQQALGQGPEFLTYFQNEAQLDKSGLPSDRFFAERPEGSVSTLKIQRTQQEDSAVYLCASSLITTNQEQFFGPGTRLTVL.

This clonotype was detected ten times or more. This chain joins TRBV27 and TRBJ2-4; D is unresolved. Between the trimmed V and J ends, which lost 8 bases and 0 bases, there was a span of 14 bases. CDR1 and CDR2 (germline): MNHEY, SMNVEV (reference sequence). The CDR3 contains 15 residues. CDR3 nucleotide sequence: TGTGCCAGCGGGGAAGTGACCTTAGCCAAAAACATTCAGTACTTC. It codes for CASGEVTLAKNIQYF.

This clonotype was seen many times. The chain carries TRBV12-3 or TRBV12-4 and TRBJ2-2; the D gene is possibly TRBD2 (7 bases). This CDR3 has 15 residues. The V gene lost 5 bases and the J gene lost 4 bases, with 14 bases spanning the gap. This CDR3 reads CASSQGGEATGELFF. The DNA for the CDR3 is TGTGCCAGCAGTCAAGGGGGGGAAGCCACCGGGGAGCTGTTTTTT.

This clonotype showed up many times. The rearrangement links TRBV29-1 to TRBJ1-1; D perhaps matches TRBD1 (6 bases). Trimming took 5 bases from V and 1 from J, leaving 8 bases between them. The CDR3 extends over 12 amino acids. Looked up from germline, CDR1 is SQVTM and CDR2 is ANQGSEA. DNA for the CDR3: TGCAGCGTTACGACAGGGAACACTGAAGCTTTCTTT. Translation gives CSVTTGNTEAFF. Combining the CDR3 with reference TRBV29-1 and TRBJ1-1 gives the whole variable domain SAVISQKPSRDICQRGTSLTIQCQVDSQVTMMFWYRQQPGQSLTLIATANQGSEATYESGFVIDKFPISRPNLTFSTLTVSNMSPEDSSIYLCSVTTGNTEAFFGQGTRLTVV.

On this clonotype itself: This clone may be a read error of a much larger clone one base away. CDR3 residues: CASSGETSGGDNEQFF. CDR3 sequence (DNA): TGCGCCAGCAGCGGCGAGACTAGCGGGGGGGACAATGAGCAGTTCTTC. The gene calls are TRBV5-1 and TRBJ2-1, with 14 positions matching TRBD2. The CDR3 has 16 amino acids. V lost 4 bases to trimming and J lost 5 bases; unmatched junction nucleotides: 5. Per the germline V gene, CDR1 is SGHRS and CDR2 is YFSETQ.

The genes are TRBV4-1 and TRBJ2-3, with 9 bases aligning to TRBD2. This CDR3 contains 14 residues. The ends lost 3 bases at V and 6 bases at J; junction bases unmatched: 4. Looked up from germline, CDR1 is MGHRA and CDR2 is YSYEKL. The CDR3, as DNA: TGCGCCAGCAGCCAGGTAGCGGGAGTGGATACGCAGTATTTT. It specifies CASSQVAGVDTQYF.

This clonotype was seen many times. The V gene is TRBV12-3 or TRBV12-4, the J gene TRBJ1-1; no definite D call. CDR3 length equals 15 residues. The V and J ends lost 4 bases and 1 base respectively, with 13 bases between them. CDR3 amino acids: CASSSTPRRNTEAFF. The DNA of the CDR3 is TGTGCCAGCAGTTCGACCCCTCGGCGGAACACTGAAGCTTTCTTT.

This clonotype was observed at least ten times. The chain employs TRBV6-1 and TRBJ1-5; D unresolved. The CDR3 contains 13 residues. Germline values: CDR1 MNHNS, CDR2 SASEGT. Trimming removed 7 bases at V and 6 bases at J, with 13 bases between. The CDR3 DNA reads TGTGCCAGCAAAATCGGCGTCGGTCAGCCCCAGCATTTT. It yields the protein CASKIGVGQPQHF.

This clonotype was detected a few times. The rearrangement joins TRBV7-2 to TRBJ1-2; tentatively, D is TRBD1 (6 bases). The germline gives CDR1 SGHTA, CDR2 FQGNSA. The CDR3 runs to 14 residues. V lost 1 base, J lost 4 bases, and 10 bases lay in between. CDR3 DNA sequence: TGTGCCAGCAGCTTAGGACAGGCCTCCTATGGCTACACCTTC. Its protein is CASSLGQASYGYTF.